This T cell receptor beta chain comes out of a study of preoperative IRX-2 immunotherapy in early breast cancer. Indicated treatment: preoperative locoregional IRX-2 cytokine immunotherapy. Germline V CDR1 and CDR2: SGHVS, FNYEAQ. Trimming took off 2 bases at V and 5 bases at J, with 7 bases between the two ends. The CDR3 is 14 residues long. TCRdb's table, derived via immunoSEQ multiplex PCR, lists solely in-frame clones and lacks some. The data hold about 2,100 clones, with roughly two thirds observed a single time. The source of this sequence is a human donor with breast cancer. V usage is TRBV7-6 and J usage is TRBJ1-6; TRBD1 might be the D (6 bases). The starting material was tumor tissue, obtained before IRX-2 immunotherapy. This chain's CDR3 is CASSLRGNNSPLHF. CDR3 DNA: TGTGCCAGCAGCTTAAGGGGGAATAATTCACCCCTCCACTTT.